Listed below are T cell receptor beta chains from one sample, sequenced in a study of T cells in narcolepsy. The method was immunoSEQ multiplex PCR; TCRdb's version includes in-frame clones alone and lacks a portion of them. The data contain 27,000 or so clones, 70% to 80% of them singletons. The sample consisted of CD45RA- memory CD4+ T cells from PBMCs. Receptors were obtained from a human donor with narcolepsy. The CDR3 runs from the conserved cysteine through the conserved F or W. D genes are given only for firm matches.

v_call	d_call	cdr3_length	j_call	cdr3_aa	cdr3_nt
TRBV7-9	TRBD2	17	TRBJ2-1	CASSSGLATWSYNEQFF	TGTGCCAGCAGCTCCGGACTAGCAACTTGGTCCTACAATGAGCAGTTCTTC
TRBV5-1	TRBD2	14	TRBJ2-7	CASSLSSGSYEQYF	TGCGCCAGCAGCTTGTCTAGCGGGAGCTACGAGCAGTACTTC
TRBV7-9	.	13	TRBJ1-1	CASSLNRVSEAFF	TGTGCCAGCAGCTTAAATCGGGTGTCTGAAGCTTTCTTT
TRBV4-2	TRBD2	15	TRBJ2-5	CASSRLAGGQETQYF	TGTGCCAGCAGTCGACTAGCGGGGGGTCAAGAGACCCAGTACTTC
TRBV5-1	TRBD1	15	TRBJ1-3	CASRSQGANGNTIYF	TGCGCCAGCAGGTCCCAGGGGGCGAACGGAAACACCATATATTTT
TRBV18	TRBD2	16	TRBJ2-3	CASSPYSGGATDTQYF	TGTGCCAGCTCACCGTATAGCGGGGGGGCCACAGATACGCAGTATTTT
TRBV7-2	.	15	TRBJ1-1	CASSLSTGMNTEAFF	TGTGCCAGCAGCTTAAGTACAGGAATGAACACTGAAGCTTTCTTT
TRBV7-9	.	11	TRBJ1-1	CASSLGFEAFF	TGTGCCAGCAGCTTAGGGTTTGAAGCTTTCTTT
TRBV5-1	TRBD2	16	TRBJ2-3	CASSATSGVSTDTQYF	TGCGCCAGCAGCGCGACTAGCGGGGTTAGCACAGATACGCAGTATTTT
TRBV30	.	14	TRBJ1-5	CAWSVQGVGQPQHF	TGTGCCTGGAGTGTACAAGGGGTGGGGCAGCCCCAGCATTTT
TRBV25-1	TRBD2	17	TRBJ2-3	CASSESPTSQRRDTQYF	TGTGCCAGCAGTGAAAGTCCGACTAGCCAACGCAGAGATACGCAGTATTTT
TRBV19	TRBD2	19	TRBJ2-3	CASSRGLAGGDSSTDTQYF	TGTGCCAGTAGTAGGGGACTAGCGGGGGGTGATTCCAGCACAGATACGCAGTATTTT
TRBV25-1	.	17	TRBJ1-2	CASSENGPQAGIYGYTF	TGTGCCAGCAGTGAGAACGGGCCGCAGGCTGGGATCTATGGCTACACCTTC
TRBV29-1	.	13	TRBJ2-1	CSVEGQGLGEQFF	TGCAGCGTTGAAGGTCAGGGCCTCGGTGAGCAGTTCTTC
TRBV5-1	.	16	TRBJ2-3	CASSPFERPGTDTQYF	TGCGCCAGCAGCCCATTCGAGAGACCGGGCACAGATACGCAGTATTTT